The present T cell receptor (beta chain) was sequenced within a study of blood T cell repertoires in COVID-19. At the level of the study: The samples span acute and convalescent COVID-19 from the United States, Italy and Spain. T cells, B-cell-depleted T cells, or PBMCs supplied cDNA or gDNA.

In the study's own analysis: Amplification from reference gene primers served as the basis for estimated nucleated cell counts. The assay was immunoSEQ multiplex PCR, and TCRdb's table has in-frame clones only and misses some. V and J calls and clone size follow that table, whereas D and trimming were derived from the DNA. The table records roughly 230,000 clones, roughly 87% of them present only once. CDR1 and CDR2 from the germline V gene are SGDLS and YYNGEE. The ends lost 3 bases at V and 7 bases at J; junction bases unmatched: 16. The CDR3 contains 17 residues. Sequenced: peripheral blood. The sequence was obtained from a woman in her forties who had recovered from COVID-19. This chain connects TRBV9 to TRBJ2-1; TRBD2 matches at 7 bases. The CDR3 sequence is CASSEEESGILENEQFF. Written as DNA, the CDR3 is TGTGCCAGCAGCGAGGAAGAAAGCGGGATTCTCGAGAATGAGCAGTTCTTC.